This T cell receptor (beta chain) was identified in a study of spatial heterogeneity in lung cancer. Study details: The average count in raw reads for each unique TCR and UMI combination exceeded eight appearances.

CDR3 length: 17 amino acids. Trimming removed 1 base from V and 4 bases from J, with 16 bases in between. A distinct unique molecular identifier was carried by each TCR cDNA molecule. One entry per CDR3 protein, called by TCRdb with MiXCR from the 5' RACE reads. The sample records 20,000 to 30,000 distinct CDR3 sequences, 13% being singletons. Sample time point: sample taken at primary tumor resection. Tumor, nontumor lung or frozen PBMC supplied whole RNA, sequenced without sorting. Samples were donated by 72 untreated early-stage non-small cell lung cancer patients. This clonotype was seen repeatedly, ten times or more.

The sequence derives from a female donor with early-stage non-small cell lung cancer. The chain has TRBV12-3 or TRBV12-4 and TRBJ2-2; D is undetermined. This material consisted of PBMCs, taken at surgery. CDR3 DNA sequence: TGTGCCAGCAGTTTAGGGTTACTATCAGACCTCACCGGGGAGCTGTTTTTT. Protein: CASSLGLLSDLTGELFF.